These 18 T cell receptor beta chains were sequenced from one sample in a study of control samples from healthy donors and cancer patients. Using immunoSEQ multiplex PCR, the repertoire was profiled, and TCRdb retains in-frame clones only, with some absent. The table has about 140,000 clones, under 95% seen once. Input material: blood. These receptors originate from a man aged 35 to 55 in good health.

V gene TRBV28 combines with J gene TRBJ1-6; no clear D gene. The V and J ends lost 3 bases and 9 bases respectively, with 6 bases between them. The CDR3 length is 12 residues. Germline assignment: CDR1 MDHEN and CDR2 SYDVKM. The CDR3 sequence is CASSFLGSPLHF. The CDR3 bases are TGTGCCAGCAGTTTTTTGGGTTCACCCCTCCACTTT.

This clone has just one count. The chain has TRBV2 and TRBJ1-1; 7 bases are shared with TRBD1. CDR1 SNHLY and CDR2 FYNNEI come from the germline V gene. Losses at the gene ends were 6 bases for V and 4 bases for J; bases not matched to a gene: 5. This CDR3 comprises 13 residues. CDR3 residues: CASRRQGGTEAFF. CDR3 coding DNA: TGTGCCAGCAGACGACAGGGCGGCACTGAAGCTTTCTTT. Complete variable domain (other parts from reference TRBV2 and TRBJ1-1): EPEVTQTPSHQVTQMGQEVILRCVPISNHLYFYWYRQILGQKVEFLVSFYNNEISEKSEIFDDQFSVERPDGSNFTLKIRSTKLEDSAMYFCASRRQGGTEAFFGQGTRLTVV.

The chain couples TRBV7-9 to TRBJ2-2; perhaps TRBD1 as D (6 bases). Trimming removed 2 bases at V and 5 bases at J, with 15 bases between. Germline V gene lookup returns CDR1 SEHNR and CDR2 FQNEAQ (reference sequence). This CDR3 contains 16 residues. CDR3 sequence reads: CASSLMGARRTGELFF. For the CDR3, the DNA is TGTGCCAGCAGCTTAATGGGGGCGCGTAGGACCGGGGAGCTGTTTTTT.

The chain has TRBV18 and TRBJ1-2; D is uncertain. The CDR3 loop spans 17 amino acids. The germline gives CDR1 KGHSH, CDR2 LQKENI. The V end lost 1 base, the J end lost 2 bases, and 17 bases lay between the germline ends. CDR3 nucleotides: TGTGCCAGCTCACCACAGACGTCAAAGACGGGGAACTATGGCTACACCTTC. This encodes CASSPQTSKTGNYGYTF.

The rearrangement joins TRBV7-2 to TRBJ1-1; no definite D call. V lost 1 base, J lost 4 bases, and 13 bases lay in between. Germline V gene data show CDR1 as SGHTA and CDR2 as FQGNSA. The CDR3 length is 15 residues. This CDR3 reads CASSLVGAVTTEAFF. CDR3 bases: TGTGCCAGCAGCTTAGTCGGCGCAGTTACCACTGAAGCTTTCTTT.

The chain has TRBV27 and TRBJ1-1; 11 bases map to TRBD1. Germline lookup yields CDR1 MNHEY and CDR2 SMNVEV (reference sequence). CDR3 length: 16 amino acids. The junction had 7 bases not matched to a gene; V was cut back by 2 bases and J by 5 bases. The CDR3 region is CASSLKAGTGGTEAFF. In nucleotides, the CDR3 is TGTGCCAGCAGTTTAAAGGCCGGGACAGGGGGGACTGAAGCTTTCTTT.

Regarding this clone: Germline and junction disagree at one end, which may indicate a read error. The chain is built from TRBV7-9 and TRBJ1-2; D not certain. This CDR3 region has 13 residues. Germline assignment: CDR1 SEHNR and CDR2 FQNEAQ (reference sequence). The CDR3 spells CASSLGPALRYAF. In DNA form, the CDR3 reads TGTGCCAGCAGCCTAGGACCGGCCCTGCGATATGCCTTC. Based on the CDR3 plus reference TRBV7-9 and TRBJ1-2, the full variable domain is DTGVSQNPRHKITKRGQNVTFRCDPISEHNRLYWYRQTLGQGPEFLTYFQNEAQLEKSRLLSDRFSAERPKGSFSTLEIQRTEQGDSAMYLCASSLGPALRYAFGSGTRLTVV.

The genes are TRBV11-2 and TRBJ2-2, with 12 positions matching TRBD1. Germline V lookup: CDR1 SGHAT, CDR2 FQNNGV. The V gene end was trimmed by 5 bases and the J gene end by 14 bases; junction bases not matched to a gene: 6. The CDR3 has 13 amino acids. CDR3 sequence reads: CASSRPGQGALFF. DNA for the CDR3: TGTGCCAGCAGCCGACCGGGACAGGGGGCCCTGTTTTTT.

The chain uses TRBV12-5 and TRBJ2-3, with D possibly called TRBD1 or TRBD2 (6 bases each). Trimming left V 5 bases short and J 2 bases short, with 23 bases between. CDR1 is LGHNT and CDR2 is FRNRAP in the germline V gene. The CDR3 spans 18 residues. Written as DNA, the CDR3 is TGTGCTAGTGGTACCCCCGGAGGGGGGCCCTTTTCCACAGATACGCAGTATTTT. Translated: CASGTPGGGPFSTDTQYF.

The J gene is TRBJ2-5, the V gene TRBV5-1; perhaps TRBD1 as D (6 bases). The CDR3 sequence is 13 residues long. Germline CDR1 SGHRS, CDR2 YFSETQ. The V gene lost 7 bases and the J gene lost 4 bases, with 14 bases spanning the gap. The CDR3 sequence is CASGTGTTETQYF. The CDR3 nucleotides read TGCGCCAGCGGTACGGGGACAACAGAGACCCAGTACTTC.

The chain links TRBV5-4 to TRBJ2-7; tentative D call: TRBD2 (5 bases). Per the germline V gene, CDR1 is SGHNT and CDR2 is YYREEE (reference sequence). V was cut by 2 bases and J by 4 bases, with 16 bases left in between. The CDR3 has 15 residues. The CDR3 is CASSFVEGAAYEQYF. As DNA, the CDR3 is TGTGCCAGCAGCTTTGTTGAGGGTGCAGCATACGAGCAGTACTTC.

The rearrangement joins TRBV5-1 to TRBJ2-3; D is ambiguous. V lost 3 bases and J 1 base, leaving 6 bases between the germline ends. The CDR3 runs to 13 residues. In germline, CDR1 is SGHRS, CDR2 YFSETQ. DNA for the CDR3: TGCGCCAGCAGCTCCCCGGGCACAGATACGCAGTATTTT. Translated, it gives CASSSPGTDTQYF.

This clone was found once. This chain links TRBV5-1 with TRBJ2-7; D is ambiguous. Trimming took off 4 bases at V and 3 bases at J, with 14 bases between the two ends. The CDR3 loop spans 14 amino acids. Germline V CDR1 and CDR2: SGHRS, YFSETQ. This CDR3 is CASSPEGTFYEQYF. DNA for the CDR3: TGCGCCAGCAGCCCTGAAGGAACCTTCTACGAGCAGTACTTC.

V and J are TRBV6-1 and TRBJ1-5; D unclear. Germline V CDR1 and CDR2: MNHNS, SASEGT. Trimming removed 0 bases from V and 4 bases from J, with 7 bases in between. The CDR3 extends over 14 amino acids. In DNA form, the CDR3 reads TGTGCCAGCAGTGAAGCGCTTCGGAATCAGCCCCAGCATTTT. Translating it yields CASSEALRNQPQHF.

This clone was found a few times. The chain joins TRBV28 to TRBJ2-4, with TRBD1 as a possible D gene (5 bases). V was clipped by 11 bases and J by 6 bases, with 14 bases between them. CDR1 MDHEN and CDR2 SYDVKM come from the germline V gene. This CDR3 has 12 amino acids. DNA for the CDR3: TGTGCCTTAAGGGGCGCAGGAAACATTCAGTACTTC. Translated, it gives CALRGAGNIQYF. The full variable domain, in which reference TRBV28 and TRBJ2-4 provide the parts outside the CDR3, is DVKVTQSSRYLVKRTGEKVFLECVQDMDHENMFWYRQDPGLGLRLIYFSYDVKMKEKGDIPEGYSVSREKKERFSLILESASTNQTSMYLCALRGAGNIQYFGAGTRLSVL.

The rearrangement joins TRBV4-2 to TRBJ2-3; D remains unclear. Trimming left V 1 base short and J 2 bases short, with 4 bases between. The length of the CDR3 is 13 residues. CDR1 is LGHNA and CDR2 is YNFKEQ in the germline V gene. The CDR3 coding sequence is TGTGCCAGCAGCCAAGGTACCACAGATACGCAGTATTTT. Its protein is CASSQGTTDTQYF.

This sequence joins TRBV27 and TRBJ2-1; 7 positions agree with TRBD1. The CDR3 runs 12 residues. Germline trimming cut 3 bases from V and 10 bases from J; bases unmatched to any gene: 3. The germline V gene has CDR1 MNHEY and CDR2 SMNVEV (reference sequence). The CDR3 is CASSLTGREQFF. The CDR3 DNA reads TGTGCCAGCAGTTTGACAGGGAGAGAGCAGTTCTTC.

The rearrangement links TRBV4-1 to TRBJ1-4; TRBD1 agrees at 7 bases. The CDR3 runs 14 residues. In germline, CDR1 is MGHRA, CDR2 YSYEKL. V dropped 5 bases and J dropped 8; count of bases not matched to a gene: 8. The CDR3: CASSLQGYSEKLFF. DNA of the CDR3: TGCGCCAGCAGCTTACAGGGGTATTCGGAAAAACTGTTTTTT.